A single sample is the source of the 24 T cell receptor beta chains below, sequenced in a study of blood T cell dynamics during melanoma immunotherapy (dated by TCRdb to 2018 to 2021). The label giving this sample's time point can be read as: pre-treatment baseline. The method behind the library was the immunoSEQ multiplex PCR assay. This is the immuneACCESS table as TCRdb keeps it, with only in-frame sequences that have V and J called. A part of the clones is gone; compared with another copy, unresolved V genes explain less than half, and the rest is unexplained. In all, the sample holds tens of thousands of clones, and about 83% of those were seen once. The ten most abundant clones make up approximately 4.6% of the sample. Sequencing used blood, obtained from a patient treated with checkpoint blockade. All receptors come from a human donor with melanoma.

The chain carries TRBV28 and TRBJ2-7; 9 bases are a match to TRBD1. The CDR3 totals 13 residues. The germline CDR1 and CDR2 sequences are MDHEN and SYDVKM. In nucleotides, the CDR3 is TGTGCACACAACAGGGGGCTAGCCTACGAGCAGTACTTC. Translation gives CAHNRGLAYEQYF.

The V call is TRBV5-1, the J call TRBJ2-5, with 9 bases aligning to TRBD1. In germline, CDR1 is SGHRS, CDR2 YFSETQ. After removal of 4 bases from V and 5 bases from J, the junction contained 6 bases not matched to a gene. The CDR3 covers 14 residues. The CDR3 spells CASSTWTGEETQYF. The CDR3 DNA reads TGCGCCAGCAGCACATGGACAGGGGAGGAGACCCAGTACTTC.

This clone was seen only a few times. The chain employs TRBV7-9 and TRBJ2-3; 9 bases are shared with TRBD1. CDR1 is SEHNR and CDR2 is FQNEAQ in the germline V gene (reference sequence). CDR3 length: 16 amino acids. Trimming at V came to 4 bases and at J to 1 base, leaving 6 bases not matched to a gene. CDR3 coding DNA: TGTGCCAGCAGCTCGGGACAGGGCAGGGGCACAGATACGCAGTATTTT. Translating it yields CASSSGQGRGTDTQYF.

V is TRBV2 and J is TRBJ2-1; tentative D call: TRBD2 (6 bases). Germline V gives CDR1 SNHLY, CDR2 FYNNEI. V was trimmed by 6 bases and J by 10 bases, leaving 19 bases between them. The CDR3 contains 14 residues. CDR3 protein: CASREVRRDGEQFF. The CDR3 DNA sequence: TGTGCCAGCAGGGAGGTCAGGAGGGACGGGGAGCAGTTCTTC. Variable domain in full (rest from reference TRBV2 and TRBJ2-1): EPEVTQTPSHQVTQMGQEVILRCVPISNHLYFYWYRQILGQKVEFLVSFYNNEISEKSEIFDDQFSVERPDGSNFTLKIRSTKLEDSAMYFCASREVRRDGEQFFGPGTRLTVL.

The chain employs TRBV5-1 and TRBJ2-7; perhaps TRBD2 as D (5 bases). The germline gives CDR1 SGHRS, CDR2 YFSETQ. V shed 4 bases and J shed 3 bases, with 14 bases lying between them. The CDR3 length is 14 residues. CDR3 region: CASSPRAVGYEQYF. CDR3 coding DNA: TGCGCCAGCAGCCCGAGGGCAGTGGGCTACGAGCAGTACTTC. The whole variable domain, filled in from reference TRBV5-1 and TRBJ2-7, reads KAGVTQTPRYLIKTRGQQVTLSCSPISGHRSVSWYQQTPGQGLQFLFEYFSETQRNKGNFPGRFSGRQFSNSRSEMNVSTLELGDSALYLCASSPRAVGYEQYFGPGTRLTVT.

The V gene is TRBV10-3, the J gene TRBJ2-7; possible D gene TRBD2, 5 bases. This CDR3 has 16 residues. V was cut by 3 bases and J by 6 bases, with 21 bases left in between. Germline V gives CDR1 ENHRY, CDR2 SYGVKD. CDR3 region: CAISDPIGKGLVEQYF. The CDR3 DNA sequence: TGTGCCATCAGTGACCCTATCGGGAAGGGATTGGTCGAGCAGTACTTC.

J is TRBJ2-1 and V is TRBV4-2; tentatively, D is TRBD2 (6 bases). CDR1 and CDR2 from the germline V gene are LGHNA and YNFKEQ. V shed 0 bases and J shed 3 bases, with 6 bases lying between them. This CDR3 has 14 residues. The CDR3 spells CASSQDSGYNEQFF. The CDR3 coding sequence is TGTGCCAGCAGCCAAGATAGCGGCTACAATGAGCAGTTCTTC.

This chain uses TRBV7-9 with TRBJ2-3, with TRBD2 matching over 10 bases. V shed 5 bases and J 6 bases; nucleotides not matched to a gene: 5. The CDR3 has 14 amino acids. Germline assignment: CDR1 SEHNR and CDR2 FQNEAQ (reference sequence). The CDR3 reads CASSLSGRSDTQYF. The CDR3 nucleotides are TGTGCCAGCAGCCTTAGCGGGAGGTCGGATACGCAGTATTTT. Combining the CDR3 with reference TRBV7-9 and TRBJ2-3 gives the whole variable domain DTGVSQNPRHKITKRGQNVTFRCDPISEHNRLYWYRQTLGQGPEFLTYFQNEAQLEKSRLLSDRFSAERPKGSFSTLEIQRTEQGDSAMYLCASSLSGRSDTQYFGPGTRLTVL.

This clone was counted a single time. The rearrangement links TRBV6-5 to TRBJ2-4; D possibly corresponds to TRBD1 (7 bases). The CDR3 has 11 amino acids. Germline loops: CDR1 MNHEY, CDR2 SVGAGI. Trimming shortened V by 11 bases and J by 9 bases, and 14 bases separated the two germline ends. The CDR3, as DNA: TGTGCCTCGGGGGACAGAGGCATTCAGTACTTC. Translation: CASGDRGIQYF.

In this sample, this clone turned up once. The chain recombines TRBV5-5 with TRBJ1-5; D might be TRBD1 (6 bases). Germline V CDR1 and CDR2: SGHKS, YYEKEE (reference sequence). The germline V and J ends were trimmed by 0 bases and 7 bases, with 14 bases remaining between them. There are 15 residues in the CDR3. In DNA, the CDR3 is TGTGCCAGCAGCTTGGTAACAGGGAGGGAGCAGCCCCAGCATTTT. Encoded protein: CASSLVTGREQPQHF.

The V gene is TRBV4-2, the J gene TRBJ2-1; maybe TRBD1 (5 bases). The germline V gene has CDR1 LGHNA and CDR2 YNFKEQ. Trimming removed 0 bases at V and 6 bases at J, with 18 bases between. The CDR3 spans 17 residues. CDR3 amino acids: CASSQEPQGHIGNEQFF. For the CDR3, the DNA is TGTGCCAGCAGCCAAGAACCCCAGGGTCATATCGGCAATGAGCAGTTCTTC.

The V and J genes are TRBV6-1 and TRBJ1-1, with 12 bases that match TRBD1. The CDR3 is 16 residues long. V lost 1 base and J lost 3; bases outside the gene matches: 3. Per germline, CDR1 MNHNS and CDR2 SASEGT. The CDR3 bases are TGTGCCAGCAGTGAAGGGGACAGGGGGCGTGACACTGAAGCTTTCTTT. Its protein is CASSEGDRGRDTEAFF.

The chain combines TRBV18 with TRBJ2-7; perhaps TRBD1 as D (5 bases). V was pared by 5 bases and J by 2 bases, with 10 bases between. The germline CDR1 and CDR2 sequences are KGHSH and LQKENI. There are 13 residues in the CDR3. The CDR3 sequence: CASSSTATYEQYF. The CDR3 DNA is TGTGCCAGCTCATCGACAGCTACCTACGAGCAGTACTTC.

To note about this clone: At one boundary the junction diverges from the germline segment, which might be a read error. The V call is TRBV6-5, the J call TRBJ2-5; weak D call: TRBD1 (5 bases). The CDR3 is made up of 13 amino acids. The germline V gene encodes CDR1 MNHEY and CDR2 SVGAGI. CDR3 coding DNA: TGTGCCAGCAGCCACCCTGGACAAGGGACCCAGTACTTC. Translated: CASSHPGQGTQYF.

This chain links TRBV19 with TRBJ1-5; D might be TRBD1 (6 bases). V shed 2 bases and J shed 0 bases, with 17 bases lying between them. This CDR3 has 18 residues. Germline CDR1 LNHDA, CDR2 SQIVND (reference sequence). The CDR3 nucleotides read TGTGCCAGTAGTATAAGGGGGGCTCCAAGGTTTAGCAATCAGCCCCAGCATTTT. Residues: CASSIRGAPRFSNQPQHF.

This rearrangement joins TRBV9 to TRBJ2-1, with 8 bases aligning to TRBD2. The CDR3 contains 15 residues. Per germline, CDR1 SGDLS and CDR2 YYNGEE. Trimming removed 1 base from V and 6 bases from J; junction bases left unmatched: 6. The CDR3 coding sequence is TGTGCCAGCAGCGTACGGGGACTAGAGGGCAATGAGCAGTTCTTC. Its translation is CASSVRGLEGNEQFF.

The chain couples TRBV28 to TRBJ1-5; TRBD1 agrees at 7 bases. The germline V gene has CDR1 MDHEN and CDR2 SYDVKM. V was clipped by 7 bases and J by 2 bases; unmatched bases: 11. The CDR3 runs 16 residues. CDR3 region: CASTSRRGGGNQPQHF. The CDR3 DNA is TGTGCCAGCACGTCCCGCAGGGGGGGAGGCAATCAGCCCCAGCATTTT.

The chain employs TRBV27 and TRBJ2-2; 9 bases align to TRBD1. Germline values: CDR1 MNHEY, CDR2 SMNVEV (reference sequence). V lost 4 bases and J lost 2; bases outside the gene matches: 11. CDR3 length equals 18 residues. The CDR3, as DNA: TGTGCCAGCAGTTCCCCGACAGGGGGGGATATTAACACCGGGGAGCTGTTTTTT. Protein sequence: CASSSPTGGDINTGELFF.

The CDR3 DNA follows: TGCGCCAGCAGCCAAGATTTTATTATCCGGGACAGAAATGAAAAACTGTTTTTT. Encoded protein: CASSQDFIIRDRNEKLFF. The chain recombines TRBV4-1 with TRBJ1-4, with 7 positions matching TRBD1. Germline V lookup: CDR1 MGHRA, CDR2 YSYEKL. Trimming at V came to 0 bases and at J to 5 bases, leaving 12 bases not matched to a gene. The CDR3 has 18 residues.

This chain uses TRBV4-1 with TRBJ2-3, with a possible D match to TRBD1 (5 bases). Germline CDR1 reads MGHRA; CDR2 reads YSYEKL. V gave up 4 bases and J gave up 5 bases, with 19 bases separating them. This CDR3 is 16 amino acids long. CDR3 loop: CASSLDSSLRGDTQYF. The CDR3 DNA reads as TGCGCCAGCAGCCTAGATAGCAGCCTTAGGGGAGATACGCAGTATTTT.

This CDR3 is CASSGGPNTEAFF. In nucleotides, the CDR3 is TGTGCCAGCAGCGGCGGACCGAACACTGAAGCTTTCTTT. The chain couples TRBV5-4 to TRBJ1-1; D call uncertain. The CDR3 sequence is 13 residues long. The germline V gene encodes CDR1 SGHNT and CDR2 YYREEE (reference sequence). With 4 bases removed from V and 1 base from J, the gap between germline ends came to 8 bases.

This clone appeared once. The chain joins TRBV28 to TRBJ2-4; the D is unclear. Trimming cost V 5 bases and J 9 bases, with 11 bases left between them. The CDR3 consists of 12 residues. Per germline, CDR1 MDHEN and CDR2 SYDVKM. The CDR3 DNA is TGTGCCAGCAGTGTGGGTGGGCCCATTCAGTACTTC. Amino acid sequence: CASSVGGPIQYF. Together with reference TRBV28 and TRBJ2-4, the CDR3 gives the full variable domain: DVKVTQSSRYLVKRTGEKVFLECVQDMDHENMFWYRQDPGLGLRLIYFSYDVKMKEKGDIPEGYSVSREKKERFSLILESASTNQTSMYLCASSVGGPIQYFGAGTRLSVL.

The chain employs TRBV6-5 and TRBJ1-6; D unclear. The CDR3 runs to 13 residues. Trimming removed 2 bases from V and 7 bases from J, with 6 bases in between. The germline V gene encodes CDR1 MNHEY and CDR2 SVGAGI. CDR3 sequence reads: CASSYEQNSPLHF. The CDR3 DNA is TGTGCCAGCAGTTACGAACAGAATTCACCCCTCCACTTT.

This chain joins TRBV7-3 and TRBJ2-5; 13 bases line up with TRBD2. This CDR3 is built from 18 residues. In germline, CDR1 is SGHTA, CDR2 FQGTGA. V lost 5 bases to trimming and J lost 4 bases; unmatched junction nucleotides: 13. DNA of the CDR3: TGTGCCAGCAGCCCCGGACTAGCGGGAGTGGGGTTGGGAGAGACCCAGTACTTC. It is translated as CASSPGLAGVGLGETQYF. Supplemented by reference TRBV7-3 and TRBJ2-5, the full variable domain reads GAGVSQTPSNKVTEKGKYVELRCDPISGHTALYWYRQSLGQGPEFLIYFQGTGAADDSGLPNDRFFAVRPEGSVSTLKIQRTERGDSAVYLCASSPGLAGVGLGETQYFGPGTRLLVL.